A single sample is the source of the 9 T cell receptor beta chains below, sequenced in a study of beta chain features in type 1 diabetes. Since all of the isolated RNA was reverse transcribed, expressed TCRB transcripts were what got sequenced. Using immunoSEQ multiplex PCR, the repertoire was profiled, and TCRdb retains in-frame clones only, with some absent. The sample includes roughly 140,000 clones, approximately 52% of them seen just once. Sequencing input: Tregs from blood. These TCRs come from a man aged 18 to 30 in good health.

CDR3 in amino acids: CASSLLGGIFHEQYF. The CDR3 DNA sequence: TGTGCCAGCAGCTTATTGGGCGGGATCTTCCACGAGCAGTACTTC. The rearrangement uses TRBV11-1 and TRBJ2-7, with a weak D call TRBD2 (6 bases). V lost 2 bases and J lost 5, with 16 bases in between. The CDR3 spans 15 residues. CDR1 is SGHAT, CDR2 FQDESV, per germline (reference sequence). The full variable domain, in which reference TRBV11-1 and TRBJ2-7 provide the parts outside the CDR3, is EAEVAQSPRYKITEKSQAVAFWCDPISGHATLYWYRQILGQGPELLVQFQDESVVDDSQLPKDRFSAERLKGVDSTLKIQPAELGDSAMYLCASSLLGGIFHEQYFGPGTRLTVT.

This clone has more than one count but fewer than ten. CDR3 loop: CASSWTSGRSGEQYF. The DNA of the CDR3 is TGTGCCAGCAGCTGGACTAGCGGGAGGTCTGGTGAGCAGTACTTC. V and J are TRBV7-2 and TRBJ2-7; 14 nucleotides agree with TRBD2. This CDR3 region has 15 residues. The germline CDR1 and CDR2 sequences are SGHTA and FQGNSA. With 4 bases clipped from V and 7 bases from J, the junction kept 6 bases outside the gene matches.

The V and J genes are TRBV6-5 and TRBJ2-7; the match to TRBD1 covers 10 bases. Looked up from germline, CDR1 is MNHEY and CDR2 is SVGAGI. The CDR3 spans 15 residues. Trimming took 2 bases from V and 4 from J; bases not matched to a gene: 5. The CDR3 sequence: CASSYRDRGLYEQYF. In DNA form, the CDR3 reads TGTGCCAGCAGTTACCGGGACAGGGGTTTATACGAGCAGTACTTC.

A single count supports this clone. The chain couples TRBV18 to TRBJ1-1; tentative D call: TRBD1 (5 bases). Trimming removed 3 bases from V and 5 bases from J, with 13 bases in between. The CDR3 spans 14 residues. Germline CDR1 and CDR2: KGHSH and LQKENI. DNA of the CDR3: TGTGCCAGCTCACCTAGACAGACAGTTACTGAAGCTTTCTTT. It yields the protein CASSPRQTVTEAFF.

The genes are TRBV7-2 and TRBJ2-2, with TRBD2 identical over 7 bases. The V segment lost 1 base and the J segment 6 bases; nucleotides outside the gene matches: 11. This CDR3 region has 17 residues. Germline V gene sequence: CDR1 SGHTA, CDR2 FQGNSA. CDR3 sequence: CASSLVPAGAVAGELFF. In DNA, the CDR3 is TGTGCCAGCAGCTTAGTACCGGCGGGAGCGGTCGCCGGGGAGCTGTTTTTT.

V and J are TRBV6-5 and TRBJ2-7; 7 bases fit TRBD1. The V and J ends lost 6 bases and 0 bases, in that order; junction bases with no gene match: 8. The germline CDR1 and CDR2 sequences are MNHEY and SVGAGI. This CDR3 contains 15 residues. The CDR3 loop is CASRSGQVSSYEQYF. DNA for the CDR3: TGTGCCAGCAGGTCAGGACAGGTGAGCTCCTACGAGCAGTACTTC.

The chain joins TRBV29-1 to TRBJ1-1; weak D call: TRBD1 (6 bases). The V gene lost 7 bases and the J gene lost 0 bases, with 12 bases spanning the gap. CDR1 SQVTM and CDR2 ANQGSEA come from the germline V gene. The CDR3 contains 13 residues. CDR3 sequence: CSGGEGVNTEAFF. The CDR3 nucleotides read TGCAGCGGGGGGGAGGGGGTGAACACTGAAGCTTTCTTT.

This sequence joins TRBV29-1 and TRBJ2-3; TRBD2 matches at 7 bases. Germline V gene data show CDR1 as SQVTM and CDR2 as ANQGSEA. V shed 7 bases, J shed 9 bases, and the junction held 4 bases outside the gene matches. This CDR3 spans 10 amino acids. The CDR3 loop is CSGLAGTQYF. The CDR3 DNA reads as TGCAGCGGCTTAGCGGGCACGCAGTATTTT.

V is TRBV9 and J is TRBJ2-2; the match to TRBD2 covers 7 bases. The trim removed 1 base at V and 6 bases at J, leaving 9 bases unmatched. The CDR3 has 16 amino acids. CDR1 is SGDLS, CDR2 YYNGEE, per germline. CDR3 nucleotides: TGTGCCAGCAGCGTATCCCCACACCTAGCGGCCGGGGAGCTGTTTTTT. Amino acid sequence: CASSVSPHLAAGELFF.